The following is a T cell receptor beta chain sequence with its context. Its antigen is unknown. With survey level as its setting, the immunoSEQ assay was v3.0. Assay used: immunoSEQ multiplex PCR; TCRdb lists only in-frame clones, some missing. Among roughly 32,000 clones, around 85% were seen once, and the ten largest hold 4.4%. The V gene lost 1 base and the J gene lost 0 bases, with 5 bases spanning the gap. CDR3 size: 14 residues. Germline CDR1 reads SGDLS; CDR2 reads YYNGEE. The sample belongs to a study of long-term antiretroviral therapy in people with HIV. Whole-study context: Collection dates of the earliest samples fall about a decade before the 2015 immediate-ART recommendation.

The study, taken as a whole, reports: Clones showing expansion before ART dominated the repertoire at all time points.

Roughly 1-10 million cryopreserved PBMC were held in samples before DNA extraction. Material: unsorted PBMCs, obtained approximately 3.3 years after starting antiretroviral therapy. V and J are TRBV9 and TRBJ2-1, with D possibly TRBD1 on 5 matching bases. The TCR originated in a man younger than 30 with HIV. In DNA, the CDR3 is TGTGCCAGCAGCGTACAGGGCTCCTACAATGAGCAGTTCTTC. This sequence encodes CASSVQGSYNEQFF. Full variable domain (rest looked up from reference TRBV9 and TRBJ2-1): DSGVTQTPKHLITATGQRVTLRCSPRSGDLSVYWYQQSLDQGLQFLIQYYNGEERAKGNILERFSAQQFPDLHSELNLSSLELGDSALYFCASSVQGSYNEQFFGPGTRLTVL.